The rows below give T cell receptor beta chains drawn from one sample of a study of OX40 agonist ivuxolimab in advanced cancers. The repertoire was sequenced with immunoSEQ multiplex PCR; TCRdb's copy has only in-frame clones and lacks some. The data hold more than 60,000 clones, with roughly 84% observed a single time. Source: CD4+ or CD8+ T cells sorted from blood, taken in a trial of the OX40 agonist ivuxolimab. The source is an adult with an advanced solid tumor such as melanoma, head and neck, liver or kidney cancer. CDR3s include the opening cysteine and the closing phenylalanine or tryptophan. A D gene is named only where the DNA matches it firmly. Size is omitted from some rows. Given values are once, few, many or a class for expanded clones.

D	V	size	J	CDR3	DNA
.	TRBV19	.	TRBJ1-5	CASSGGGHNQPQHF	TGTGCCAGTTCGGGGGGCGGGCATAACCAGCCCCAGCATTTT
.	TRBV7-6	.	TRBJ2-5	CASSLVETQYF	TGTGCCAGCAGCTTAGTGGAGACCCAGTACTTC
TRBD1	TRBV7-2	once	TRBJ1-4	CASSSARGLDEKLFF	TGTGCCAGCAGCTCCGCAAGGGGGCTGGATGAAAAACTGTTTTTT
.	TRBV7-9	.	TRBJ2-7	CASSLAQGYEQYF	TGTGCCAGCAGCTTAGCACAGGGCTACGAGCAGTACTTC
TRBD1	TRBV11-3	.	TRBJ2-4	CASSLGDRGNLAKNIQYF	TGTGCCAGCAGCTTAGGGGACAGGGGAAATCTAGCCAAAAACATTCAGTACTTC
.	TRBV2	.	TRBJ2-5	CASTELGTQRPQYF	TGTGCCAGCACCGAACTAGGGACCCAGCGGCCCCAGTACTTC
TRBD1	TRBV6-5	.	TRBJ2-3	CASSYLGQGTDTQYF	TGTGCCAGCAGTTACCTAGGACAGGGGACAGATACGCAGTATTTT
TRBD1	TRBV6-6	.	TRBJ2-1	CASSKGTGDEQFF	TGTGCCAGCAGTAAAGGGACAGGGGATGAGCAGTTCTTC
.	TRBV7-3	.	TRBJ2-3	CASSLEAQDTQYF	TGTGCCAGCAGCTTAGAGGCGCAAGATACGCAGTATTTT
.	TRBV11-2	.	TRBJ1-2	CASSLVEQGLSGYTF	TGTGCCAGCAGCTTAGTCGAGCAGGGACTAAGTGGCTACACCTTC
.	TRBV28	.	TRBJ2-7	CASSHGPGYRRRTGRF	TGTGCCAGCAGCCACGGGCCGGGTTACCGCCGCCGGACCGGTCGCTTC
TRBD1	TRBV6-1	.	TRBJ1-2	CASSDPPGDRGHGYTF	TGTGCCAGCAGTGACCCCCCTGGGGACAGGGGTCATGGCTACACCTTC
TRBD1	TRBV4-2	.	TRBJ2-7	CASSQAQGLYEQYF	TGTGCCAGCAGCCAAGCACAGGGGCTCTACGAGCAGTACTTC
.	TRBV7-2	.	TRBJ1-1	CASSFVRGWTEAFF	TGTGCCAGCAGCTTCGTCCGGGGATGGACTGAAGCTTTCTTT
TRBD1	TRBV6-1	.	TRBJ2-2	CATEGQEGYELFF	TGTGCCACGGAGGGACAGGAAGGGTACGAGCTGTTTTTT
.	TRBV5-5	.	TRBJ2-7	CASSILYEQYF	TGTGCCAGCAGCATTCTATACGAGCAGTACTTC
.	TRBV7-2	.	TRBJ2-3	CASSFAGADTQYF	TGTGCCAGCAGCTTCGCAGGGGCAGATACGCAGTATTTT
TRBD1	TRBV11-2	.	TRBJ1-2	CASSVTTGPPGGYTF	TGTGCCAGCAGCGTAACGACAGGGCCTCCTGGAGGCTACACCTTC
TRBD1	TRBV5-1	.	TRBJ1-1	CASSLSGTGDGYTEAFF	TGCGCCAGCAGCCTGTCCGGGACAGGGGATGGGTACACTGAAGCTTTCTTT
.	TRBV7-2	once	TRBJ1-2	CASSLALPGADGYTF	TGTGCCAGCAGCTTAGCTTTGCCAGGAGCGGATGGCTACACCTTC
.	TRBV7-7	.	TRBJ1-1	CASSRDMNTEAFF	TGTGCTAGCAGCCGAGACATGAACACTGAAGCTTTCTTT
TRBD1	TRBV9	.	TRBJ2-6	CASTWGQGIGGANVLTF	TGTGCCAGCACTTGGGGACAGGGAATAGGTGGGGCCAACGTCCTGACTTTC
.	TRBV27	.	TRBJ2-1	CASMPGGGGNNEQFF	TGTGCCAGCATGCCCGGGGGCGGGGGAAACAATGAGCAGTTCTTC
.	TRBV9	.	TRBJ1-1	CASSPLGNTEAFF	TGTGCCAGCAGCCCCCTAGGGAACACTGAAGCTTTCTTT
.	TRBV20-1	.	TRBJ2-3	CSGGFTDTQYF	TGCAGTGGAGGTTTCACAGATACGCAGTATTTT
.	TRBV5-1	.	TRBJ1-5	CASSLEGMTSNQPQHF	TGCGCCAGCAGCTTGGAAGGCATGACTAGCAATCAGCCCCAGCATTTT
TRBD1	TRBV6-6	.	TRBJ1-6	CASRATGEVGNSPLHF	TGTGCCAGCAGGGCAACAGGGGAGGTGGGGAATTCACCCCTCCACTTT
.	TRBV18	.	TRBJ2-1	CASSPPIGGTNYNEQLF	TGTGCCAGCTCACCACCGATCGGGGGGACAAATTACAATGAGCAGCTCTTC
.	TRBV7-9	.	TRBJ1-5	CASSGWDQPQHF	TGTGCCAGCAGCGGTTGGGATCAGCCCCAGCATTTT
TRBD2	TRBV13	few	TRBJ2-3	CASSSTGRGARGTDTQYF	TGTGCCAGCAGCTCCACAGGGCGGGGGGCTCGCGGCACAGATACGCAGTATTTT
TRBD2	TRBV5-1	.	TRBJ2-5	CASSGGTSGGLGETQYF	TGCGCCAGCAGCGGTGGGACTAGCGGGGGATTGGGAGAGACCCAGTACTTC
.	TRBV2	.	TRBJ1-2	CASTRGDRSPLFNYGYTF	TGTGCCAGCACCCGAGGGGACCGGTCCCCCCTTTTTAACTATGGCTACACCTTC
.	TRBV27	.	TRBJ1-1	CASSPARGGYTEAFF	TGTGCCAGCTCCCCGGCCAGAGGGGGGTACACTGAAGCTTTCTTT
TRBD1	TRBV4-2	.	TRBJ1-3	CASSLTTGELGNTIYF	TGTGCCAGCAGCCTAACGACAGGGGAGCTGGGAAACACCATATATTTT
TRBD2	TRBV7-3	.	TRBJ2-3	CASSLIGLAGGSSDTQYF	TGTGCCAGCAGCTTAATCGGACTAGCGGGGGGCTCGTCTGATACGCAGTATTTT
.	TRBV9	.	TRBJ1-1	CASSVVPSSNTEAFF	TGTGCCAGCAGCGTAGTTCCCTCGTCGAACACTGAAGCTTTCTTT
.	TRBV5-1	.	TRBJ2-7	CASSLDAGRSYEQYF	TGCGCCAGCAGCTTGGATGCAGGCCGGTCCTACGAGCAGTACTTC
.	TRBV19	.	TRBJ2-7	CASSIRLGSYEQYF	TGTGCCAGTAGTATACGACTTGGCTCCTACGAGCAGTACTTC
.	TRBV6-7	.	TRBJ2-7	CAGPPPGPRSEQYF	TGTGCCGGACCCCCGCCCGGCCCCAGGAGCGAGCAGTACTTC
.	TRBV11-3	few	TRBJ2-2	CASSEGGVTGELFF	TGTGCCAGCAGCGAAGGGGGGGTCACCGGGGAGCTGTTTTTT
.	TRBV7-3	.	TRBJ2-1	CASSLIADQYNEQFF	TGTGCCAGCAGCTTAATAGCAGACCAATACAATGAGCAGTTCTTC
.	TRBV2	.	TRBJ1-1	CASNILGLNTEAFF	TGTGCCAGCAATATTCTGGGGTTGAACACTGAAGCTTTCTTT
.	TRBV12-5	.	TRBJ2-5	CASGFQSWQETQYF	TGTGCTAGTGGGTTTCAGTCATGGCAAGAGACCCAGTACTTC
.	TRBV6-1	.	TRBJ2-5	CASSSAGNQETQYF	TGTGCCAGCTCGTCGGCGGGGAACCAAGAGACCCAGTACTTC
TRBD1	TRBV6-5	.	TRBJ1-2	CASSPRGVNIGGYTF	TGTGCCAGCAGCCCCAGGGGGGTTAACATCGGGGGCTACACCTTC
TRBD2	TRBV4-3	.	TRBJ2-2	CASSQDGSGGAPGELFF	TGCGCCAGCAGCCAAGACGGCAGCGGGGGGGCACCCGGGGAGCTGTTTTTT
TRBD1	TRBV19	.	TRBJ1-6	CASSETGGNSPLHF	TGTGCCAGTAGCGAAACAGGGGGTAATTCACCCCTCCACTTT
.	TRBV5-1	few	TRBJ1-6	CASSLGNDNSPLHF	TGCGCCAGCAGCTTGGGGAACGATAATTCACCCCTCCACTTT
.	TRBV28	few	TRBJ1-1	CASHTRVEAFF	TGTGCCAGCCACACGCGGGTTGAAGCTTTCTTT
TRBD2	TRBV18	.	TRBJ2-1	CASSPRTSGGDEQFF	TGTGCCAGCTCACCACGGACTAGCGGGGGGGATGAGCAGTTCTTC
.	TRBV28	.	TRBJ2-3	CASSTPPLTQYF	TGTGCCAGCTCGACACCCCCCCTTACGCAGTATTTT